Listed below are T cell receptor beta chains from one sample, sequenced in a study of early T cells in non-severe SARS-CoV-2 infection. In TCRdb, the 5' RACE reads were re-called with MiXCR into one record per CDR3 protein. Of roughly 50,000 distinct CDR3 sequences listed, 6.5% to 9.5% are singletons. Specimen: whole blood. These receptors originate from an adult who was a healthcare worker with PCR-confirmed SARS-CoV-2 infection or an uninfected control (not recorded which). CDR3s leave out the opening cysteine and the closing phenylalanine or tryptophan. Size is omitted from some rows. Given values are once, few, many or a class for expanded clones.

TRBV21-1,TRBJ1-5,many,ASRGQGFCNQPQH
TRBV12-3/TRBV12-4,TRBJ1-3,many,ASSFWDRGGNTIY
TRBV28,TRBJ1-6,many,ASSSGTGARNSPLH
TRBV30,TRBJ1-2,-,AWNGVRYGYT
TRBV30,TRBJ2-2,few,AWRVDPGELF
TRBV5-1,TRBJ2-2,few,ASSPEGRGTGELF
TRBV6-2/TRBV6-3,TRBJ1-2,many,ASSYSAGSDGYT
TRBV29-1,TRBJ1-1,-,SVEFLGAEAF
TRBV2,TRBJ1-6,many,ASSDWENSPLH
TRBV4-1,TRBJ1-2,-,ASSQEGTVKYGYT
TRBV20-1,TRBJ1-5,many,SALQGFLSNQPQH
TRBV7-6,TRBJ1-3,few,ASSLGTGAGNTIY
TRBV11-2,TRBJ1-5,many,ASSLEQGGNQPQH
TRBV4-3,TRBJ1-5,-,ASSRLPPPGNQPQH
TRBV28,TRBJ1-4,many,ASSSTDEKLF
TRBV7-9,TRBJ2-1,-,ASSLFAGDTTYNEQF
TRBV7-8,TRBJ2-5,-,ASSLGTSDIETQY
TRBV5-1,TRBJ1-3,few,ASSSTSGTSSENTIY
TRBV11-2,TRBJ2-3,few,ASSRLAGGQTDTQY
TRBV20-1,TRBJ1-2,many,SARAPPGTGRSYGYT
TRBV6-6,TRBJ2-7,many,ASSSYYEQY
TRBV5-1,TRBJ1-1,many,ASSLVGPPSTEAF
TRBV5-6,TRBJ2-7,few,ASRARASSYEQY
TRBV29-1,TRBJ2-1,few,SVVAGSSYNEQF
TRBV5-8,TRBJ2-3,many,ASSSQGQGAWDTQY
TRBV18,TRBJ2-1,many,ASSPRIRIDEQF
TRBV5-1,TRBJ1-1,many,ASSLEPTGAGTEAF
TRBV10-3,TRBJ2-7,many,AIRTSGGVYEQY
TRBV5-1,TRBJ1-1,-,ASSLTPGAEAF
TRBV2,TRBJ1-5,-,ASSGTGDNQPQH
TRBV28,TRBJ2-5,-,AIQFGYTPRTQY
TRBV6-4,TRBJ1-5,many,ASSEVHQSGNQPQH
TRBV29-1,TRBJ1-1,few,SVEGQGSKMNTEAF
TRBV7-9,TRBJ2-2,many,ASSLSETSELF
TRBV7-9,TRBJ2-3,-,ASSLKRGAPTDTQY
TRBV6-5,TRBJ2-3,many,ARTGPRTDTQY
TRBV7-2,TRBJ1-4,many,ASSLDRGGEKLF
TRBV19,TRBJ2-5,many,ASSARTKETQY
TRBV28,TRBJ1-1,many,ASSPSGRGKNTEAF
TRBV2,TRBJ2-5,few,ANQQETQY
TRBV24-1,TRBJ2-1,-,ATSDPGQGYSYNEQF
TRBV12-3/TRBV12-4,TRBJ2-5,many,ASSANRETQY
TRBV7-9,TRBJ2-7,few,ASSGKYSYEQY
TRBV18,TRBJ2-2,many,ASSPRRTDTGELF
TRBV3-1,TRBJ1-6,many,ATRKDSPLH
TRBV7-9,TRBJ1-3,many,ASSFVSGSGNTIY
TRBV4-1,TRBJ2-7,many,ASSQIFTHYYEQY
TRBV2,TRBJ2-4,many,ASSDSGGGNIQY
TRBV12-3/TRBV12-4,TRBJ2-7,many,ASSKDIPYEQY
TRBV28,TRBJ2-1,-,ASSSLAGGKNEQF
TRBV3-1,TRBJ2-7,few,ASSQEMLRGEQY
TRBV9,TRBJ2-3,-,ASSAGDTQY
TRBV7-9,TRBJ1-3,few,ATGTDGNTIY
TRBV7-2,TRBJ2-1,few,ASSLGPANEQF
TRBV20-1,TRBJ2-1,few,SPENSGTSYNEQF
TRBV20-1,TRBJ1-5,many,SARREKNQPQH
TRBV29-1,TRBJ1-1,-,SVRGVITEAF
TRBV19,TRBJ2-1,-,ASSSQTYNEQF
TRBV4-2,TRBJ2-2,many,ASSQGEDGELF
TRBV12-3/TRBV12-4,TRBJ2-2,many,ASSFLQLSTGELF